This T cell receptor (beta chain) is drawn from a study of identical twins. The study's findings and limits: Models came in too low on out-of-frame TCR alpha sharing in monozygotic twins.

To note about this clonotype: Its antigen is unknown.

From germline, CDR1 is ENHRY and CDR2 SYGVKD. Trimming took off 0 bases at V and 8 bases at J, with 5 bases between the two ends. The CDR3 has 11 residues. Via MiXCR, TCRdb re-called the 5' RACE reads, giving one row per CDR3 protein. The sample contains roughly 540,000 distinct CDR3 sequences, less than 25% of which appear only once. A further study also used this sample, focusing on T cells expressing NK-cell markers.

V usage is TRBV10-3 and J usage is TRBJ2-7; no clear D gene. The sample taken for sequencing was CD4+ T cells sorted from blood. The TCR comes from a woman aged 18 to 35 in good health. The CDR3 coding sequence is TGTGCCATCAGTGAGTCCGGCCAGCAGTACTTC. Translation: CAISESGQQYF.